This T cell receptor (beta chain) derives from a study of OX40 agonist ivuxolimab in advanced cancers. The germline V gene encodes CDR1 SGDLS and CDR2 YYNGEE. V lost 0 bases and J 10 bases, leaving 14 bases between the germline ends. The CDR3 spans 14 residues. The method was immunoSEQ multiplex PCR; TCRdb's version includes in-frame clones alone and lacks a portion of them. The table records roughly 92,000 clones, 92% of them present only once. The V call is TRBV9, the J call TRBJ2-1; D possibly uses TRBD1 or TRBD2 (5 bases each). The input for sequencing was CD4+ or CD8+ T cells sorted from blood, taken in a trial of the OX40 agonist ivuxolimab. This receptor was taken from an adult with an advanced solid tumor such as melanoma, head and neck, liver or kidney cancer. The CDR3 spells CASSVGGNPKEQFF. CDR3 bases: TGTGCCAGCAGCGTAGGGGGGAACCCAAAGGAGCAGTTCTTC.